Shown below are 31 T cell receptor beta chains from a single sample sequenced in a study of post-analysis software for immune sequencing data. Study findings and constraints: When patients were compared with controls, a handful of TRBV segments were more frequent, TRBV5-6, TRBV5-1 and TRBV20-1 among them.

No antigens are known for them. Carried by the TCR beta cDNA libraries were unique molecular identifiers. One entry per CDR3 protein results from TCRdb running MiXCR on the PCR reads. Of around 250,000 distinct CDR3 sequences listed, 30% to 45% are singletons. The sequenced sample was blood. The receptor source for this set is a girl aged 5-17 years with multiple sclerosis.

This clonotype was found many times. The V and J genes are TRBV9 and TRBJ2-5, with D unclear. V gave up 3 bases and J gave up 2 bases, with 8 bases separating them. Per the germline V gene, CDR1 is SGDLS and CDR2 is YYNGEE. CDR3 length: 13 residues. CDR3 DNA: TGTGCCAGCAGCGGAGCTATGCAAGAGACCCAGTACTTC. Its translation is CASSGAMQETQYF. Full variable domain (rest looked up from reference TRBV9 and TRBJ2-5): DSGVTQTPKHLITATGQRVTLRCSPRSGDLSVYWYQQSLDQGLQFLIQYYNGEERAKGNILERFSAQQFPDLHSELNLSSLELGDSALYFCASSGAMQETQYFGPGTRLLVL.

This clonotype was seen a few times. The chain employs TRBV5-1 and TRBJ1-4, with D perhaps TRBD1 (5 bases). The ends were cut back, 4 bases at V and 6 bases at J, with 16 bases in the middle. Germline values: CDR1 SGHRS, CDR2 YFSETQ. The CDR3 is 15 amino acids. The CDR3 loop reads CASSAAGILDEKLFF. CDR3 nucleotides: TGCGCCAGCAGCGCCGCAGGGATTTTAGATGAAAAACTGTTTTTT.

This clonotype was recorded many times. This chain links TRBV5-1 with TRBJ1-1; a possible D gene is TRBD1 (6 bases). The V end lost 4 bases, the J end lost 1 base, and 11 bases lay between the germline ends. The CDR3 is made up of 14 amino acids. The V gene's germline CDR1 is SGHRS and CDR2 YFSETQ. The CDR3 DNA follows: TGCGCCAGCAGCCGCGGACAGCAGAACACTGAAGCTTTCTTT. It encodes CASSRGQQNTEAFF.

The chain joins TRBV14 to TRBJ2-3, with 8 nucleotides matching TRBD1. Germline CDR1 and CDR2: SGHDN and FVKESK. The CDR3 consists of 14 residues. The J segment lost 9 bases and the V segment lost 6 bases, leaving 11 bases of the junction unmatched. The chain's CDR3 is CASRLGTGSVTQYF. CDR3 nucleotide sequence: TGTGCCAGCAGGCTCGGGACAGGTTCGGTGACGCAGTATTTT.

This clonotype was seen only a few times. This clone may be a read error of a much larger clone one base away. The rearrangement uses TRBV29-1 and TRBJ2-7; no clear D. This CDR3 contains 12 residues. Germline CDR1 and CDR2: SQVTM and ANQGSEA. Between the trimmed V and J ends, which lost 5 bases and 3 bases, there was a span of 11 bases. CDR3 nucleotide sequence: TGCAGCGTTCCCGAGACGGACTACGAGCAGTACTTC. Translation: CSVPETDYEQYF.

V gene TRBV20-1 combines with J gene TRBJ2-7; D is perhaps TRBD2 (6 bases). The CDR3 length is 14 residues. Trimming took off 6 bases at V and 1 base at J, with 16 bases between the two ends. Germline CDR1 DFQATT, CDR2 SNEGSKA (reference sequence). CDR3: CSAVRPGLSYEQYF. In nucleotides, the CDR3 is TGCAGTGCAGTGAGACCGGGACTTTCCTACGAGCAGTACTTC.

Concerning this clonotype itself: Just one base apart from a much larger clone, this may be a read error. The chain couples TRBV5-1 to TRBJ2-6, with unresolved D. The germline gives CDR1 SGHRS, CDR2 YFSETQ. The CDR3 has 16 residues. The CDR3 loop is CAGSFGQNSGANVLTF. The CDR3 nucleotides read TGCGCCGGCAGCTTCGGCCAGAACTCTGGGGCCAACGTCCTGACTTTC.

The table lists this clonotype with many counts. The V gene is TRBV28, the J gene TRBJ1-6, with 7 bases identical to TRBD1. The CDR3 spans 15 residues. The V gene's germline CDR1 is MDHEN and CDR2 SYDVKM. V trimming: 6 bases; J trimming: 7 bases; junction bases outside the gene matches: 9. The CDR3 DNA reads as TGTGCCAGCAGCCCCGGGGACAGAAAGAATTCACCCCTCCACTTT. Translation gives CASSPGDRKNSPLHF.

The genes are TRBV20-1 and TRBJ1-5; no clear D gene. CDR1 is DFQATT, CDR2 SNEGSKA, per germline (reference sequence). The CDR3 has 14 residues. V gave up 5 bases and J gave up 1 base, with 12 bases separating them. In DNA form, the CDR3 reads TGCAGTGCTCTGAGGACCTTGAGCAATCAGCCCCAGCATTTT. It is translated as CSALRTLSNQPQHF.

This clonotype appeared a single time. A much larger clone differs from this one at a single base, so this may be a read error. J is TRBJ2-1 and V is TRBV7-9, with 8 bases fitting TRBD2. The CDR3 has 13 amino acids. Looked up from germline, CDR1 is SEHNR and CDR2 is FQNEAQ (reference sequence). The CDR3 coding sequence is TGTGCCCGCAGCCCTCCTTTGCGGGAGGTAATGTTCTTC. Its protein is CARSPPLREVMFF.

The chain joins TRBV14 to TRBJ2-2, with no clear D. Germline CDR1 and CDR2: SGHDN and FVKESK. The V and J ends lost 3 bases and 7 bases respectively, with 6 bases between them. CDR3 size: 12 residues. The CDR3 DNA follows: TGTGCCAGCAGCCACCGTGTCGGGGAGCTGTTTTTT. Amino acids: CASSHRVGELFF.

This clonotype was seen at least ten times. This sequence joins TRBV6-1 and TRBJ2-5; 8 nucleotides align to TRBD2. The CDR3 is made up of 16 amino acids. Germline trimming cut 7 bases from V and 5 bases from J; bases unmatched to any gene: 15. The germline CDR1 and CDR2 sequences are MNHNS and SASEGT. The CDR3 protein is CASTATPGGAYETQYF. CDR3 nucleotides: TGTGCCAGCACTGCCACCCCCGGGGGGGCCTATGAGACCCAGTACTTC.

The chain is built from TRBV5-1 and TRBJ2-3, with TRBD2 matching over 8 bases. V was clipped by 0 bases and J by 6 bases; unmatched bases: 6. The CDR3 is made up of 15 amino acids. CDR1 is SGHRS and CDR2 is YFSETQ in the germline V gene. Here the CDR3 DNA reads TGCGCCAGCAGCTTGGCGGGGGGGATGTCTGATACGCAGTATTTT. Protein product: CASSLAGGMSDTQYF.

A word on this clonotype: A much larger clone sits a single nucleotide away, making a read error possible. It is unclear where the CDR3 begins or ends on the DNA, so no DNA is shown, and the CDR3 is as TCRdb lists it. The V gene is TRBV28, the J gene TRBJ2-6; the D call TRBD2 from the table was never checked on the DNA. Germline V gene lookup returns CDR1 MDHEN and CDR2 SYDVKM. A total of 18 residues make up the CDR3, ends included. The CDR3: CASTSAAAVGSGANVPTF.

This clonotype was observed many times. The rearrangement joins TRBV18 to TRBJ2-3; D is uncertain. Germline V CDR1 and CDR2: KGHSH, LQKENI. The CDR3 is 12 residues long. Trimming cost V 8 bases and J 0 bases, with 6 bases left between them. Here the CDR3 DNA reads TGTGCCAGCAGTTCGAGCACAGATACGCAGTATTTT. It translates to CASSSSTDTQYF.

This sequence joins TRBV19 and TRBJ2-1; 8 positions match TRBD2. Unmatched junction bases numbered 1, after V lost 0 bases and J lost 3 bases. The germline gives CDR1 LNHDA, CDR2 SQIVND (reference sequence). The CDR3 is 15 amino acids. Here the CDR3 DNA reads TGTGCCAGTAGTATAGAGCTAGCGGGCTACAATGAGCAGTTCTTC. Protein sequence: CASSIELAGYNEQFF.

The genes are TRBV28 and TRBJ1-6, with D unclear. With 7 bases removed from V and 0 bases from J, the gap between germline ends came to 7 bases. The CDR3 extends over 14 amino acids. CDR1 MDHEN and CDR2 SYDVKM come from the germline V gene. CDR3 sequence reads: CASTPSSYNSPLHF. The CDR3 bases are TGTGCCAGCACGCCAAGCTCCTATAATTCACCCCTCCACTTT.

This clonotype was seen more than once but under ten times. The chain combines TRBV7-9 with TRBJ1-5; D possibly corresponds to TRBD1 (6 bases). The germline V gene has CDR1 SEHNR and CDR2 FQNEAQ (reference sequence). V dropped 5 bases and J dropped 2 bases, with 10 bases sitting between them. The CDR3 spans 14 residues. This CDR3 is CASSHPGGNQPQHF. In nucleotides, the CDR3 is TGTGCCAGCAGCCACCCAGGGGGCAATCAGCCCCAGCATTTT.

This clonotype was picked up many times. V gene TRBV6-5 combines with J gene TRBJ2-3; 10 bases fit TRBD2. Germline V lookup: CDR1 MNHEY, CDR2 SVGAGI. The CDR3 is 16 residues long. With V trimmed by 5 bases and J by 5 bases, 10 bases remained unmatched. The CDR3 spells CASSRLMSGGVDTQYF. CDR3 bases: TGTGCCAGCAGTCGCCTGATGAGCGGGGGGGTAGATACGCAGTATTTT.

This clonotype was seen ten or more times. V gene TRBV7-2 combines with J gene TRBJ1-2; the D gene is possibly TRBD1 (6 bases). Looked up from germline, CDR1 is SGHTA and CDR2 is FQGNSA. The ends were cut back, 0 bases at V and 0 bases at J, with 8 bases in the middle. The CDR3 is 15 amino acids. The DNA for the CDR3 is TGTGCCAGCAGCTTAGCAGGGGGAGCTAACTATGGCTACACCTTC. This sequence encodes CASSLAGGANYGYTF.

This clonotype appeared many times. J is TRBJ2-1 and V is TRBV11-3; maybe TRBD2 (6 bases). The V gene's germline CDR1 is SGHNT and CDR2 YENEEA. The ends were cut back, 3 bases at V and 5 bases at J, with 20 bases in the middle. The CDR3 runs 17 residues. In DNA form, the CDR3 reads TGTGCCAGCAGCTTTAACTGGGGGGATCAAAAGAACAATGAGCAGTTCTTC. This gives the protein CASSFNWGDQKNNEQFF.

This clonotype was recorded at least ten times. The genes are TRBV5-1 and TRBJ2-7; D gene unclear. Germline V gene lookup returns CDR1 SGHRS and CDR2 YFSETQ. This CDR3 region has 11 residues. The V and J ends lost 4 bases and 3 bases respectively, with 5 bases between them. CDR3 in amino acids: CASSTNYEQYF. For the CDR3, the DNA is TGCGCCAGCAGCACTAACTACGAGCAGTACTTC.

As concerns this clonotype: A read error may produce the germline difference seen at one junction end. This sequence joins TRBV28 and TRBJ1-2; D is unclear. The CDR3 is made up of 11 amino acids. Looked up from germline, CDR1 is MDHEN and CDR2 is SYDVKM. The CDR3 region is CASSPGLGCTF. The CDR3 DNA is TGTGCCAGCAGTCCGGGGTTGGGCTGCACCTTC.

Concerning this clonotype: The junction differs from germline at one of its ends, possibly a read error. In DNA, the CDR3 is TGTGCCCGCAGCCAAGGGTATTATGGCTACACCTTC. Its translation: CARSQGYYGYTF. This chain joins TRBV3-1 and TRBJ1-2; D gene uncertain. CDR3 size: 12 residues. Germline CDR1 LGHDT, CDR2 YNNKEL (reference sequence).

This clonotype was seen ten or more times. The chain joins TRBV7-9 to TRBJ2-6; D may be TRBD2 (6 bases). The CDR3 totals 16 residues. Germline loops: CDR1 SEHNR, CDR2 FQNEAQ (reference sequence). The V and J ends lost 5 bases and 3 bases respectively, with 14 bases between them. CDR3 residues: CASSPPSEGGANVLTF. In DNA, the CDR3 is TGTGCCAGCAGCCCCCCCTCGGAGGGTGGGGCCAACGTCCTGACTTTC.

This clonotype appeared a few times. V and J are TRBV2 and TRBJ2-3, with D possibly being TRBD1 or TRBD2 (5 bases each). V shed 9 bases and J shed 4 bases, with 14 bases lying between them. Germline V gives CDR1 SNHLY, CDR2 FYNNEI. The CDR3 loop spans 13 amino acids. In DNA form, the CDR3 reads TGTGCCAGTTATGGGTCGGGACCAGATACGCAGTATTTT. This sequence encodes CASYGSGPDTQYF.

A word on this clonotype: Just one base apart from a much larger clone, this may be a read error. V gene TRBV28 combines with J gene TRBJ2-3; 8 bases are a match to TRBD2. V dropped 3 bases and J dropped 1; count of bases not matched to a gene: 6. The CDR3 extends over 16 amino acids. The germline V gene has CDR1 MDHEN and CDR2 SYDVKM. CDR3 sequence: CASSFSGGGRTDTQYF. CDR3 coding DNA: TGTGCCAGCAGTTTCTCTGGCGGGGGGCGCACAGATACGCAGTATTTT.

This clonotype was counted only a few times. The CDR3 spells CASSQGSQGYGYTF. For the CDR3, the DNA is TGCGCCAGCAGCCAAGGGAGCCAGGGCTATGGCTACACCTTC. The chain uses TRBV4-1 and TRBJ1-2; weak D call: TRBD1 (5 bases). The CDR3 runs to 14 residues. Germline V gives CDR1 MGHRA, CDR2 YSYEKL. V dropped 1 base and J dropped 4 bases, with 10 bases sitting between them.

The chain combines TRBV20-1 with TRBJ2-3, with 8 bases lining up with TRBD2. The V gene end was trimmed by 5 bases and the J gene end by 9 bases; junction bases not matched to a gene: 10. Germline V gene data show CDR1 as DFQATT and CDR2 as SNEGSKA (reference sequence). This CDR3 has 13 amino acids. The CDR3 loop is CSAPTHSGNTQYF. The CDR3 bases are TGCAGTGCTCCCACTCATAGCGGGAACACGCAGTATTTT.

The chain joins TRBV7-9 to TRBJ2-3, with 13 bases identical to TRBD2. Trimming cost V 4 bases and J 3 bases; bases outside gene matches: 7. Germline values: CDR1 SEHNR, CDR2 FQNEAQ (reference sequence). CDR3 length: 17 amino acids. CDR3 amino acids: CASSYSRTSGRTDTQYF. CDR3 nucleotide sequence: TGTGCCAGCAGCTACTCAAGGACTAGCGGGAGAACAGATACGCAGTATTTT.

This CDR3 reads CASSQRQGNTEAFF. CDR3 coding DNA: TGTGCCAGCAGTCAAAGACAGGGGAACACTGAAGCTTTCTTT. V and J are TRBV12-3 or TRBV12-4 and TRBJ1-1; TRBD1 matches at 7 bases. This CDR3 has 14 residues. V was pared by 5 bases and J by 1 base, with 4 bases of the junction left unmatched.